One sample yielded the 14 T cell receptor beta chains listed below, sequenced in a study of T cell responses to AZD1222 COVID-19 vaccine. Some clones are missing from TCRdb's copy, which holds only in-frame ones; the method was immunoSEQ multiplex PCR. The sample contains fewer than 100,000 clones, roughly 86% of which appear only once. The source was peripheral blood, collected 28 days after the second AZD1222 dose. The origin of the receptors is an adult who received the AZD1222 COVID-19 vaccine.

J is TRBJ2-5 and V is TRBV24-1; tentatively, D is TRBD2 (5 bases). Trimming removed 7 bases at V and 2 bases at J, with 22 bases between. The CDR3 sequence is 17 residues long. Germline V gene data show CDR1 as KGHDR and CDR2 as SFDVKD. The CDR3 nucleotides read TGTGCCACCAGCGCAAGCCTTCACCGAGCGGATCAAGAGACCCAGTACTTC. Amino acid sequence: CATSASLHRADQETQYF.

The rearrangement links TRBV3-1 (or the pseudogene TRBV3-2) to TRBJ2-1, with 8 bases fitting TRBD2. Trimming took 4 bases from V and 7 from J; bases not matched to a gene: 9. The CDR3 covers 15 residues. CDR1 and CDR2 (germline): LGHDT, YNNKEL (reference sequence). CDR3 loop: CASSRPAGVENEQFF. As DNA, the CDR3 is TGTGCCAGCAGCCGACCAGCGGGAGTGGAGAATGAGCAGTTCTTC.

This chain links TRBV14 with TRBJ2-7, with 12 positions matching TRBD2. Looked up from germline, CDR1 is SGHDN and CDR2 is FVKESK. V shed 4 bases, J shed 1 base, and the junction held 2 bases outside the gene matches. CDR3 length: 15 amino acids. CDR3 region: CASSPLAGGSYEQYF. The CDR3 DNA follows: TGTGCCAGCAGCCCACTAGCGGGAGGATCCTACGAGCAGTACTTC.

The rearrangement links TRBV5-1 to TRBJ2-5; D is possibly TRBD2 (6 bases). From germline, CDR1 is SGHRS and CDR2 YFSETQ. This CDR3 is 15 amino acids long. Trimming left V 0 bases short and J 5 bases short, with 14 bases between. CDR3 nucleotide sequence: TGCGCCAGCAGCTTGGAAGTCGGCGGAGGGGAGACCCAGTACTTC. This gives the protein CASSLEVGGGETQYF.

The rearrangement uses TRBV28 and TRBJ1-2; D possibly corresponds to TRBD1 (5 bases). The CDR3 sequence is 14 residues long. Per the germline V gene, CDR1 is MDHEN and CDR2 is SYDVKM. The ends were cut back, 2 bases at V and 7 bases at J, with 14 bases in the middle. The CDR3 is CASSLPRGLLGYTF. Written as DNA, the CDR3 is TGTGCCAGCAGTTTACCGAGGGGATTGCTTGGCTACACCTTC.

The J gene is TRBJ1-1, the V gene TRBV5-1, with D perhaps TRBD1 (6 bases). The germline gives CDR1 SGHRS, CDR2 YFSETQ. V was pared by 7 bases and J by 1 base, with 14 bases between. The CDR3 sequence is 14 residues long. CDR3 loop: CASATDRPNTEAFF. The CDR3 bases are TGCGCCAGCGCGACGGACAGACCGAACACTGAAGCTTTCTTT. Full variable domain (rest looked up from reference TRBV5-1 and TRBJ1-1): KAGVTQTPRYLIKTRGQQVTLSCSPISGHRSVSWYQQTPGQGLQFLFEYFSETQRNKGNFPGRFSGRQFSNSRSEMNVSTLELGDSALYLCASATDRPNTEAFFGQGTRLTVV.

The J gene is TRBJ2-1, the V gene TRBV6-5, with 9 bases that match TRBD2. The CDR3 is 15 amino acids. From germline, CDR1 is MNHEY and CDR2 SVGAGI. Trimming cost V 6 bases and J 7 bases; bases outside gene matches: 10. DNA for the CDR3: TGTGCCAGCAGACCACCACTTAGCGGGAGTAATGAGCAGTTCTTC. Translation gives CASRPPLSGSNEQFF.

The genes are TRBV24-1 and TRBJ1-5; 10 bases line up with TRBD1. The CDR3 length is 17 residues. Trimming removed 7 bases from V and 2 bases from J; junction bases left unmatched: 10. In germline, CDR1 is KGHDR, CDR2 SFDVKD. The CDR3 sequence: CATSPGTGDVGNQPQHF. Here the CDR3 DNA reads TGTGCCACCAGCCCCGGGACAGGGGATGTAGGCAATCAGCCCCAGCATTTT.

CDR3 in DNA: TGTGCCAGCACCCCCCTTAGCGGCTTCACAGATACGCAGTATTTT. Translated, it gives CASTPLSGFTDTQYF. This chain links TRBV27 with TRBJ2-3; D is perhaps TRBD2 (6 bases). V lost 7 bases and J lost 2, with 16 bases in between. CDR1 is MNHEY and CDR2 is SMNVEV in the germline V gene (reference sequence). This CDR3 has 15 residues.

The J gene is TRBJ1-5, the V gene TRBV19, with TRBD1 as a possible D gene (6 bases). Trimming stripped 8 bases from V and 5 bases from J, with 16 bases between. Germline loops: CDR1 LNHDA, CDR2 SQIVND (reference sequence). This CDR3 comprises 14 residues. The CDR3 loop reads CASRGWDIDQPQHF. The CDR3 DNA reads as TGTGCCAGTCGCGGATGGGACATCGATCAGCCCCAGCATTTT.

The chain employs TRBV19 and TRBJ2-2; 8 bases line up with TRBD2. Germline-derived CDR1 and CDR2 are LNHDA and SQIVND (reference sequence). V trimming: 7 bases; J trimming: 4 bases; junction bases outside the gene matches: 8. The CDR3 consists of 15 residues. CDR3 nucleotides: TGTGCCAGTAATCCCGCGGGAGGAGGCACCGGGGAGCTGTTTTTT. It codes for CASNPAGGGTGELFF.

The CDR3 region is CATLPWGQFNSPLHF. As DNA, the CDR3 is TGTGCCACCCTCCCTTGGGGCCAGTTTAATTCACCCCTCCACTTT. V usage is TRBV28 and J usage is TRBJ1-6; possibly TRBD1 for D (5 bases). Germline V CDR1 and CDR2: MDHEN, SYDVKM. The CDR3 length is 15 residues. Trimming shortened V by 10 bases and J by 6 bases, and 19 bases separated the two germline ends. The complete variable domain, with remaining parts taken from reference TRBV28 and TRBJ1-6, reads DVKVTQSSRYLVKRTGEKVFLECVQDMDHENMFWYRQDPGLGLRLIYFSYDVKMKEKGDIPEGYSVSREKKERFSLILESASTNQTSMYLCATLPWGQFNSPLHFGNGTRLTVT.

In this sample, this clone turned up once. V gene TRBV9 combines with J gene TRBJ2-2; D unresolved. V dropped 0 bases and J dropped 0 bases, with 9 bases sitting between them. Germline V gene lookup returns CDR1 SGDLS and CDR2 YYNGEE. The CDR3 consists of 16 residues. Written as DNA, the CDR3 is TGTGCCAGCAGCGTAGCTGGATGGACGAACACCGGGGAGCTGTTTTTT. It yields the protein CASSVAGWTNTGELFF.

V gene TRBV3-1 (or the pseudogene TRBV3-2) combines with J gene TRBJ1-5; unclear D gene. The germline V and J ends were trimmed by 2 bases and 2 bases, with 7 bases remaining between them. Per germline, CDR1 LGHDT and CDR2 YNNKEL (reference sequence). The CDR3 loop spans 14 amino acids. The CDR3 sequence: CASSQTTGNQPQHF. The DNA of the CDR3 is TGTGCCAGCAGCCAAACGACGGGCAATCAGCCCCAGCATTTT.